These T cell receptor beta chains were read from a single sample in a study of blood T cells in healthy people across ages. TCRdb analysed the 5' RACE reads with MiXCR anew, one entry per CDR3 protein. The sample contains 1.5 million to 2 million distinct CDR3 sequences, about 35% of which appear only once. The specimen sequenced was blood. The receptors were gathered from a young woman in good health. CDR3s include the opening cysteine and the closing phenylalanine or tryptophan. The order of the fields is J gene, clone size, V gene, D gene, CDR3 protein, CDR3 DNA. A D gene is named only where the DNA matches it firmly. Some rows mark clone size as missing; the rest say once, few, many or name a class of expanded clone.

TRBJ2-5	.	TRBV20-1	.	CSALRGGRETQYF	TGCAGTGCCCTAAGAGGGGGTAGGGAGACCCAGTACTTC
TRBJ1-2	.	TRBV9	TRBD1	CASSVGQGGYGYTF	TGTGCCAGCAGCGTAGGACAGGGTGGCTATGGCTACACCTTC
TRBJ1-2	few	TRBV20-1	.	CSARDSHVGLYGYTF	TGCAGTGCTAGAGATTCCCACGTGGGTCTCTATGGCTACACCTTC
TRBJ1-2	.	TRBV5-1	.	CAGSLGYGYTF	TGCGCCGGCAGCTTGGGATATGGCTACACCTTC
TRBJ1-1	.	TRBV4-2	.	CASSQEPQGSAEAFF	TGTGCCAGCAGCCAAGAACCCCAGGGTAGCGCTGAAGCTTTCTTT
TRBJ1-4	few	TRBV20-1	TRBD1	CSARRDSTNEKLFF	TGCAGTGCTAGACGGGACAGCACTAATGAAAAACTGTTTTTT
TRBJ2-1	.	TRBV20-1	TRBD2	CSARPSGGLQSEQFF	TGCAGTGCTAGGCCTAGCGGGGGATTACAAAGTGAGCAGTTCTTC
TRBJ2-7	few	TRBV20-1	TRBD1	CSARDRDRTSSYEQYF	TGCAGTGCTAGGGACCGGGACAGGACCAGCTCCTACGAGCAGTACTTC
TRBJ2-7	.	TRBV20-1	TRBD1	CSARPRDRGGVNEQYF	TGCAGTGCTAGACCTCGGGACAGGGGTGGAGTAAACGAGCAGTACTTC
TRBJ2-1	few	TRBV5-1	.	CASMELGEQFF	TGCGCCAGCATGGAACTCGGTGAGCAGTTCTTC
TRBJ2-7	few	TRBV9	.	CASSVGRVDEQYF	TGTGCCAGCAGCGTAGGCAGGGTAGACGAGCAGTACTTC
TRBJ1-5	.	TRBV20-1	.	CSAPLQTAGNQPQHF	TGCAGTGCTCCCCTTCAGACAGCTGGCAATCAGCCCCAGCATTTT
TRBJ1-2	.	TRBV20-1	.	CSARGKGKGYTF	TGCAGTGCTAGGGGGAAAGGGAAGGGCTACACCTTC
TRBJ1-6	few	TRBV9	.	CASSPTGVTYNSPLHF	TGTGCCAGCAGCCCAACGGGGGTGACCTATAATTCACCCCTCCACTTT
TRBJ2-5	once	TRBV10-3	.	CASSANVLNLQETQYF	TGTGCCAGCAGTGCCAACGTACTGAACCTCCAAGAGACCCAGTACTTC
TRBJ2-4	.	TRBV29-1	.	CSVSSTAKNIQYF	TGCAGCGTTTCCTCTACTGCCAAAAACATTCAGTACTTC
TRBJ2-1	few	TRBV11-2	.	CASSLLRTGEQFF	TGTGCCAGCAGCTTACTTCGAACAGGGGAGCAGTTCTTC
TRBJ2-5	.	TRBV28	TRBD1	CASSWGQGERSTQYF	TGTGCCAGCAGTTGGGGACAGGGGGAGAGGTCGACCCAGTACTTC
TRBJ2-7	few	TRBV28	.	CASSLFIGQYEQYF	TGTGCCAGCAGTTTATTTATTGGACAGTACGAGCAGTACTTC
TRBJ2-7	few	TRBV9	.	CASSVAVGSHEQYF	TGTGCCAGCAGCGTAGCTGTCGGTAGCCACGAGCAGTACTTC
TRBJ2-5	.	TRBV9	.	CASSVLGLGETQYF	TGTGCCAGCAGCGTATTGGGCCTCGGAGAGACCCAGTACTTC
TRBJ1-5	.	TRBV15	TRBD1	CATSTKPRGTDSNQPQHF	TGTGCCACCAGCACCAAACCCCGGGGGACAGATAGCAATCAGCCCCAGCATTTT
TRBJ2-5	.	TRBV6-2/TRBV6-3	.	CASRGAKAGQETQYF	TGTGCCAGCAGGGGGGCCAAAGCGGGGCAAGAGACCCAGTACTTC
TRBJ2-7	once	TRBV27	.	CASGQSWGYEQYF	TGTGCCAGCGGACAGTCATGGGGCTACGAGCAGTACTTC
TRBJ2-1	.	TRBV20-1	TRBD2	CSAKIAGVRNEQFF	TGCAGTGCTAAAATAGCGGGGGTTAGAAATGAGCAGTTCTTC
TRBJ1-6	many	TRBV10-1	.	CASSDPNSPLHF	TGCGCCAGCAGTGACCCTAATTCACCCCTCCACTTT
TRBJ1-1	.	TRBV29-1	.	CSVVRGPAEAFF	TGCAGCGTTGTTCGCGGGCCCGCTGAAGCTTTCTTT
TRBJ1-2	.	TRBV4-1	.	CASSQVGGMLGGYTF	TGCGCCAGCAGCCAAGTGGGGGGGATGCTAGGCGGCTACACCTTC
TRBJ1-1	.	TRBV27	.	CASSLGEKTEAFF	TGTGCCAGCAGCCTAGGGGAGAAGACTGAAGCTTTCTTT
TRBJ2-5	few	TRBV6-1	.	CASSRDTVKETQYF	TGTGCCAGCAGCCGGGACACCGTTAAAGAGACCCAGTACTTC
TRBJ2-7	.	TRBV10-2	.	CASRDQSSYEQYF	TGCGCCAGCAGGGACCAGAGCTCCTACGAGCAGTACTTC
TRBJ2-7	few	TRBV7-8	.	CASSWTYEQYF	TGTGCCAGCTCATGGACCTACGAGCAGTACTTC